Listed below are T cell receptor beta chains from one sample, sequenced in a study of blood T cell repertoires in COVID-19. Profiled with immunoSEQ multiplex PCR; TCRdb holds only in-frame clones, not every one. This sample has over 70,000 clones; around 75% occur once, and the top ten carry roughly 6.3%. Source material: peripheral blood. The receptors stem from a man aged 65-85 years with COVID-19, enrolled during active disease. CDR3s include the opening cysteine and the closing phenylalanine or tryptophan.

cdr3_aa,v_call
CAISISGASGDTQYF,TRBV10-3
CASAAMLSNSPLHF,TRBV14
CASSPTGDYGYGYTF,TRBV5-1
CASSQDPPRGTVNYGYTF,TRBV4-1
CASSKTGGIQPQHF,TRBV6-5
CASAGPMNTEAFF,TRBV5-1
CASSDRIVDF,TRBV6-1
CASSSDSHEAFF,TRBV7-9
CAWSVSGTGGVGTEAFF,TRBV30
CASSLYSGELFF,TRBV7-2
CASSPTAYEQYF,TRBV6-2/TRBV6-3
CATSPSVQETQYF,TRBV24-1
CASSLGTFSSYEQYF,TRBV11-3
CASSYLAGSYEQYF,TRBV6-5
CASSLIRSPEGGYTF,TRBV11-3
CASSLVAGGRSGNTIYF,TRBV7-6
CASAEEGGRESSYNEQFF,TRBV3-1/TRBV3-2
CASSYGGRNEQFF,TRBV6-5
CASSQGQVLGQPQHF,TRBV18
CSARDFQETQYF,TRBV29-1
CASTLGLAGVGTGELFF,TRBV7-2
CASSSSIPSGSRKSF,TRBV6-6
CASSSQGTGNTIYF,TRBV5-4
CASSPSEGGYTF,TRBV7-9
CASTLGRGTDTQYF,TRBV7-9
CASSSTSGNYEQYF,TRBV7-2
CASSPKKGAGYGYTF,TRBV18
CASSHRGAGAITDTQYF,TRBV6-2/TRBV6-3
CASGKPETSYNEQFF,TRBV5-1
CASSQTGQGAVDEQYF,TRBV3-1/TRBV3-2
CASSPEGVTGDGYTF,TRBV5-5
CASSLVPSGGSYEQYF,TRBV5-5
CASSVGHLNIQYF,TRBV21-1
CASSGGTGTNYGYTF,TRBV9
CASSPPRTGRNTEAFF,TRBV7-8
CSVGRVNGYTF,TRBV29-1
CATSDTGQGGVAFF,TRBV24-1
CASSFRQTNFQETQYF,TRBV6-5